The next 9 T cell receptor beta chains were all read from a single sample in a study of blood T cell repertoires in COVID-19. Assay used: immunoSEQ multiplex PCR; TCRdb lists only in-frame clones, some missing. The sample gives some 290,000 clones, roughly 90% of which show up once; less than 9.5% is in the top ten. The sample consisted of PBMCs or T cells enriched from blood (not recorded which). These receptors originate from a woman aged 30 to 39 who had recovered from COVID-19.

The chain couples TRBV6-5 to TRBJ2-5; 13 bases fit TRBD2. The trim removed 7 bases at V and 3 bases at J, leaving 5 bases unmatched. CDR3 length equals 15 residues. The germline V gene has CDR1 MNHEY and CDR2 SVGAGI. The CDR3 nucleotides read TGTGCCAGCAAGGGACTAGCGGGAAACGAAGAGACCCAGTACTTC. It codes for CASKGLAGNEETQYF.

The genes are TRBV19 and TRBJ2-7; D possibly corresponds to TRBD2 (6 bases). There are 14 residues in the CDR3. Deletions cut 3 bases from V and 4 bases from J, with 13 bases between. CDR1 LNHDA and CDR2 SQIVND come from the germline V gene (reference sequence). CDR3 DNA: TGTGCCAGTAGTATTAGGGACGGGACTTACGAGCAGTACTTC. It translates to CASSIRDGTYEQYF.

The rearrangement uses TRBV3-1 (or the pseudogene TRBV3-2) and TRBJ2-3; 13 nucleotides agree with TRBD2. V lost 4 bases and J lost 4; bases outside the gene matches: 5. The germline V gene has CDR1 LGHDT and CDR2 YNNKEL (reference sequence). The CDR3 length is 16 residues. DNA for the CDR3: TGTGCCAGCAGCCCACTAGCGGGAGGGCCCCCAGATACGCAGTATTTT. This sequence encodes CASSPLAGGPPDTQYF.

This clone was seen a few times. V and J are TRBV3-1 (or the pseudogene TRBV3-2) and TRBJ1-6; D gene ambiguous. The germline V and J ends were trimmed by 2 bases and 0 bases, with 11 bases remaining between them. The CDR3 is 17 amino acids. CDR1 and CDR2 from the germline V gene are LGHDT and YNNKEL (reference sequence). CDR3 residues: CASSQLGRGSYNSPLHF. In DNA, the CDR3 is TGTGCCAGCAGCCAACTTGGCCGAGGCTCCTATAATTCACCCCTCCACTTT.

The genes are TRBV18 and TRBJ1-1; D is possibly TRBD1 (5 bases). In germline, CDR1 is KGHSH, CDR2 LQKENI. This CDR3 contains 17 residues. Between the trimmed V and J ends, which lost 3 bases and 4 bases, there was a span of 21 bases. DNA for the CDR3: TGTGCCAGCTCACCGAGGATATCGGGGGTATCGAGCACTGAAGCTTTCTTT. This gives the protein CASSPRISGVSSTEAFF. Using reference TRBV18 and TRBJ1-1 for the parts outside the CDR3, the full variable domain is NAGVMQNPRHLVRRRGQEARLRCSPMKGHSHVYWYRQLPEEGLKFMVYLQKENIIDESGMPKERFSAEFPKEGPSILRIQQVVRGDSAAYFCASSPRISGVSSTEAFFGQGTRLTVV.

V is TRBV29-1 and J is TRBJ2-6; weak D call: TRBD1 (6 bases). Germline V gene data show CDR1 as SQVTM and CDR2 as ANQGSEA. This CDR3 has 14 amino acids. V lost 7 bases and J lost 0, with 10 bases in between. The CDR3 spells CSAKTGSGANVLTF. Here the CDR3 DNA reads TGCAGCGCCAAGACAGGCTCTGGGGCCAACGTCCTGACTTTC.

The chain recombines TRBV3-1 (or the pseudogene TRBV3-2) with TRBJ2-7, with D possibly TRBD1 on 5 matching bases. CDR1 and CDR2 from the germline V gene are LGHDT and YNNKEL (reference sequence). This CDR3 spans 15 amino acids. V shed 0 bases and J shed 7 bases, with 16 bases lying between them. The CDR3 is CASSQDGAYSGEQYF. The CDR3 bases are TGTGCCAGCAGCCAAGATGGGGCTTACTCTGGGGAGCAGTACTTC.

The chain carries TRBV5-1 and TRBJ2-2; 9 bases match TRBD2. With V trimmed by 0 bases and J by 5 bases, 5 bases remained unmatched. The CDR3 is made up of 16 amino acids. Germline V gene sequence: CDR1 SGHRS, CDR2 YFSETQ. The CDR3 nucleotides are TGCGCCAGCAGCTTGGTGGGGGGACTAGCAACCGGGGAGCTGTTTTTT. Translating it yields CASSLVGGLATGELFF.

The table lists this clone with a few counts. The chain has TRBV29-1 and TRBJ1-2, with TRBD1 matching 10 bases. The germline gives CDR1 SQVTM, CDR2 ANQGSEA. Germline trimming cut 0 bases from V and 5 bases from J; bases unmatched to any gene: 0. The CDR3 length is 13 residues. The CDR3 is CSVEEGQGYGYTF. The CDR3, as DNA: TGCAGCGTTGAAGAGGGACAGGGGTATGGCTACACCTTC.